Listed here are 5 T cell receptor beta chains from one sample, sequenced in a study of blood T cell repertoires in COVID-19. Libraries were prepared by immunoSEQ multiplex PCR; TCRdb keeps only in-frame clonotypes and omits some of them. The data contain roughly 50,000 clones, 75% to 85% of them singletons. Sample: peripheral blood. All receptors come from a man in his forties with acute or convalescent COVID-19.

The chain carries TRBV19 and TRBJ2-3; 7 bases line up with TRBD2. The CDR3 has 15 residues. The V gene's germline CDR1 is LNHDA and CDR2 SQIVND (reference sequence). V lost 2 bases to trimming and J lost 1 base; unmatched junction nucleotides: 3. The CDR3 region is CASSIITSGTDTQYF. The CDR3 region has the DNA TGTGCCAGTAGTATAATTACTAGCGGCACAGATACGCAGTATTTT.

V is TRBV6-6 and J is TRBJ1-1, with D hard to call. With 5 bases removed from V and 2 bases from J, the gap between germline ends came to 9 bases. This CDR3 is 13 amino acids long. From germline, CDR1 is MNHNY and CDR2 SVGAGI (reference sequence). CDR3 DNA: TGTGCCAGCAGTCCCCGGGAAAACACTGAAGCTTTCTTT. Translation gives CASSPRENTEAFF.

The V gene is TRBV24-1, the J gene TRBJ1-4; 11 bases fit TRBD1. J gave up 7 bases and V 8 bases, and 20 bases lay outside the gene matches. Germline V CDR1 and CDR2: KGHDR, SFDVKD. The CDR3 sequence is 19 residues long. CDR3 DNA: TGTGCCACCATATCGGCTCCGGGACAGGGGGTCCTGTCGTCTGAAAAACTGTTTTTT. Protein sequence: CATISAPGQGVLSSEKLFF.

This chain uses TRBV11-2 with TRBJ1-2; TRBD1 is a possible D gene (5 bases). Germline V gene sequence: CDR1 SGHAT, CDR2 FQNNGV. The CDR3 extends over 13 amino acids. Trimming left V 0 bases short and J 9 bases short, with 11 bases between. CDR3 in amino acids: CASSLDAGSSYTF. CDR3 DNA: TGTGCCAGCAGCTTAGATGCAGGGTCAAGCTACACCTTC.

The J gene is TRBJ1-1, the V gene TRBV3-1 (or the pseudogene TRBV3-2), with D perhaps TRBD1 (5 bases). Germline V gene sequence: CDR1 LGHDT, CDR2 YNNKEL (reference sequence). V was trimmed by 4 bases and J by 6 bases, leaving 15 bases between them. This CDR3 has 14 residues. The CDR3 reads CASSRSGGHAEAFF. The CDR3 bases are TGTGCCAGCAGCCGATCGGGGGGTCACGCTGAAGCTTTCTTT.